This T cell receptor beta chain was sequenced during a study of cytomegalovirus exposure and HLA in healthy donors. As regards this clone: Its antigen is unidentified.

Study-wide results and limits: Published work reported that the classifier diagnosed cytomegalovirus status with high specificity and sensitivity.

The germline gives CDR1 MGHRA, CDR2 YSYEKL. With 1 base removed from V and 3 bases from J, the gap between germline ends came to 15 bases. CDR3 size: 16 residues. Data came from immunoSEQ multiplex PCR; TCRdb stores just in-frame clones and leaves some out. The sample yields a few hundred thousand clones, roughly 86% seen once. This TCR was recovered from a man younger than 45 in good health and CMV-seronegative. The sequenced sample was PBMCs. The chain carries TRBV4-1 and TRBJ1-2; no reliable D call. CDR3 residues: CASSQASQREYYGYTF. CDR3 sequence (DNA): TGCGCCAGCAGCCAAGCCTCCCAACGGGAATACTATGGCTACACCTTC.